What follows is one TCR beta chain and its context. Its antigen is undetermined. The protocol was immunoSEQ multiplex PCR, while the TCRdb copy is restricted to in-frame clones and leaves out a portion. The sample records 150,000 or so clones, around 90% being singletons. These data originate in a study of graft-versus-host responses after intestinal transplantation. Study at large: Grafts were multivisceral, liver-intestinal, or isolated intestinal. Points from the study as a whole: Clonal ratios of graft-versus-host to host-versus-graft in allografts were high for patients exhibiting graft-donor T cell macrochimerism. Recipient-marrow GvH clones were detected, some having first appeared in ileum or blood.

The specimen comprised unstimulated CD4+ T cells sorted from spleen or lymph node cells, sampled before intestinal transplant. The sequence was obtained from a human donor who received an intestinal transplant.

DNA for the CDR3: TGTGCCAGCAGGACCAGGGCTTTTTCTACTAATGAAAAACTGTTTTTT. It yields the protein CASRTRAFSTNEKLFF. The V gene is TRBV2, the J gene TRBJ1-4; possibly TRBD1 for D (5 bases). V dropped 6 bases and J dropped 2 bases, with 16 bases sitting between them. CDR1 is SNHLY and CDR2 is FYNNEI in the germline V gene. There are 16 residues in the CDR3. The variable domain in full, with the rest retrieved from reference TRBV2 and TRBJ1-4, is EPEVTQTPSHQVTQMGQEVILRCVPISNHLYFYWYRQILGQKVEFLVSFYNNEISEKSEIFDDQFSVERPDGSNFTLKIRSTKLEDSAMYFCASRTRAFSTNEKLFFGSGTQLSVL.